This T cell receptor beta chain comes out of a study of T cell changes during pregnancy in multiple sclerosis. The germline V gene encodes CDR1 MDHEN and CDR2 SYDVKM. The V gene end was trimmed by 3 bases and the J gene end by 5 bases; junction bases not matched to a gene: 7. The CDR3 is 14 amino acids. The assay was immunoSEQ multiplex PCR, and TCRdb's table has in-frame clones only and misses some. The table includes roughly 90,000 clones, almost 95% detected once. Sequenced here: peripheral blood, sampled in the third trimester of pregnancy. The genes are TRBV28 and TRBJ2-7, with 7 bases that match TRBD2. This TCR came from a female donor with multiple sclerosis, enrolled in a pregnancy study. The CDR3: CASSLGGRRNEQYF. CDR3 DNA sequence: TGTGCCAGCAGTTTGGGCGGGAGAAGGAACGAGCAGTACTTC.